In its sample, the clone carrying this T cell receptor beta chain was seen many times. What it recognizes is unknown. TCRdb redid the clone calls on the PCR reads using MiXCR. Of some 64,000 clones in the sample, 4% to 4.5% were seen once. No treatment had been given to any patient before thyroid surgery. This sample stems from a study of metastatic and nonmetastatic thyroid tumors. Study outcomes and limitations: Significantly higher TCR beta diversity was reportedly seen in malignant thyroid tumors than benign nodules, in blood and tumor.

Germline V gene data show CDR1 as LGHNT and CDR2 as FRNRAP. The CDR3 totals 21 residues. V lost 2 bases, J lost 4 bases, and 22 bases stayed unmatched. The sequenced sample was blood. V is TRBV12-5 and J is TRBJ2-3, with 9 bases aligning to TRBD2. This sequence originates from a female donor with papillary thyroid cancer or a benign thyroid nodule (not recorded which). Some clones in this sample may be carry-over from other donors' samples. In DNA form, the CDR3 reads TGTGCTAGTGGTTTGCCCCCGGGGTGGGCTAGCGGGACCCTCTTTCCAGATACGCAGTATTTT. Its translation: CASGLPPGWASGTLFPDTQYF.